Below, 7 T cell receptor beta chains from the same sample are listed, as sequenced in a study of blood T cell repertoires in COVID-19. Clones were read by immunoSEQ multiplex PCR, and TCRdb kept only the in-frame ones, dropping some. Of 130,000 or so clones in the sample, just under 90% are singletons; the top ten hold 2% to 2.5%. Sequenced: peripheral blood. These receptor sequences come from a woman aged 45-65 years with acute or convalescent COVID-19.

The V and J genes are TRBV24-1 and TRBJ2-3, with TRBD1 matching over 7 bases. The CDR3 sequence is 15 residues long. Germline V gene lookup returns CDR1 KGHDR and CDR2 SFDVKD. Trimming at V came to 3 bases and at J to 2 bases, leaving 4 bases not matched to a gene. As DNA, the CDR3 is TGTGCCACCAGTGATCCGGGACAGCACACAGATACGCAGTATTTT. Its translation: CATSDPGQHTDTQYF.

The chain employs TRBV9 and TRBJ2-2, with 14 bases that match TRBD2. Germline V lookup: CDR1 SGDLS, CDR2 YYNGEE. This CDR3 is built from 17 residues. V lost 0 bases, J lost 9 bases, and 7 bases stayed unmatched. This CDR3 is CASSVGGLAGGRWELFF. Here the CDR3 DNA reads TGTGCCAGCAGCGTAGGAGGACTAGCGGGGGGCCGGTGGGAGCTGTTTTTT.

The CDR3 sequence: CAISESGPDRTYEQYF. The CDR3, as DNA: TGTGCCATCAGTGAGTCGGGTCCGGACAGGACCTACGAGCAGTACTTC. The chain recombines TRBV10-3 with TRBJ2-7; 7 bases match TRBD1. CDR1 and CDR2 from the germline V gene are ENHRY and SYGVKD. The CDR3 sequence is 16 residues long. Germline trimming cut 0 bases from V and 2 bases from J; bases unmatched to any gene: 7.

CDR3 region: CASLSRDRGTEAFF. The CDR3 DNA is TGTGCCAGCCTTAGCCGGGACAGAGGGACTGAAGCTTTCTTT. J is TRBJ1-1 and V is TRBV18; 7 nucleotides match TRBD1. Germline CDR1 KGHSH, CDR2 LQKENI. The CDR3 is 14 residues long. The V and J ends lost 8 bases and 5 bases, in that order; junction bases with no gene match: 11.

The chain joins TRBV11-3 to TRBJ2-5, with 8 bases identical to TRBD2. This CDR3 is built from 15 residues. Germline V gene lookup returns CDR1 SGHNT and CDR2 YENEEA. V lost 1 base to trimming and J lost 1 base; unmatched junction nucleotides: 2. DNA for the CDR3: TGTGCCAGCAGCTTAGGCGGGGGGCCCCAAGAGACCCAGTACTTC. Its translation is CASSLGGGPQETQYF. The variable domain in full, completed from reference TRBV11-3 and TRBJ2-5, reads EAGVVQSPRYKIIEKKQPVAFWCNPISGHNTLYWYLQNLGQGPELLIRYENEEAVDDSQLPKDRFSAERLKGVDSTLKIQPAELGDSAVYLCASSLGGGPQETQYFGPGTRLLVL.

The rearrangement uses TRBV5-6 and TRBJ1-2; D is unresolved. Trimming pared 0 bases from V and 6 bases from J, leaving 9 bases between. The germline gives CDR1 SGHDT, CDR2 YYEEEE. CDR3 length: 13 amino acids. CDR3 protein: CASSLGRADGYTF. The DNA of the CDR3 is TGTGCCAGCAGCTTGGGGCGGGCCGATGGCTACACCTTC.

V usage is TRBV10-2 and J usage is TRBJ1-2, with no clear D. With 0 bases removed from V and 1 base from J, the gap between germline ends came to 6 bases. There are 14 residues in the CDR3. CDR1 is WSHSY and CDR2 is SAAADI in the germline V gene. The CDR3 DNA is TGCGCCAGCAGTGAGTCGAGGCTTAACTATGGCTACACCTTC. Its translation: CASSESRLNYGYTF.